The 15 T cell receptor beta chains below come from one sample, sequenced in a study of CXCR3-negative and CXCR3-positive naive CD8 T cells. All TRB cDNA libraries came from 5' RACE performed with UMI labels. TCRdb re-called the 5' RACE reads, yielding one record per CDR3 amino acid sequence without DNA. Its table records around 140,000 distinct CDR3 sequences. The sample comprised naive CXCR3- CD8+ T cells from blood. Subset meaning: CD45RO-CCR7+CD27+CD95- naive CD8+ T cells lacking CXCR3 (TNR3-). These receptors were obtained from a human donor in good health. Some clones in this sample may be carry-over from other donors' samples.

CDR3 sequence reads: CASSLPDLGQETQYF. The chain has TRBV12-3 or TRBV12-4 and TRBJ2-5. The length of the CDR3 is 15 residues.

CDR3: CASTDTGVLNTGELFF. The J gene is TRBJ2-2, the V gene TRBV7-6; TCRdb's D call of TRBD1 is untestable without DNA. The CDR3 consists of 16 residues. Per germline, CDR1 SGHVS and CDR2 FNYEAQ.

V is TRBV15 and J is TRBJ1-5. The CDR3 length is 16 residues. Germline CDR1 is LNHNV and CDR2 is YYDKDF (reference sequence). CDR3 loop: CATSRVSRVPDQPRHF.

The chain carries TRBV7-9 and TRBJ2-1; the TRBD2 assignment by TCRdb is unverifiable without DNA. The CDR3 length is 16 residues. The germline V gene has CDR1 SEHNR and CDR2 FQNEAQ (reference sequence). CDR3: CASSLGTSGPYNEQFF.

The J gene is TRBJ2-1, the V gene TRBV29-1; TCRdb names TRBD2, which stays unverified in the absence of DNA. Germline V CDR1 and CDR2: SQVTM, ANQGSEA. The CDR3 length is 17 residues. The CDR3 is CSVEGFGRERSYNEQFF.

The chain links TRBV5-6 to TRBJ2-4. CDR3 length equals 15 residues. Germline V CDR1 and CDR2: SGHDT, YYEEEE. CDR3 amino acids: CASSLERTAKNIQYF. Supplemented by reference TRBV5-6 and TRBJ2-4, the full variable domain reads DAGVTQSPTHLIKTRGQQVTLRCSPKSGHDTVSWYQQALGQGPQFIFQYYEEEERQRGNFPDRFSGHQFPNYSSELNVNALLLGDSALYLCASSLERTAKNIQYFGAGTRLSVL.

This rearrangement joins TRBV6-2 or TRBV6-3 to TRBJ1-5; TCRdb picks TRBD1, but there is no DNA to check that call. The CDR3 has 16 amino acids. The germline V gene encodes CDR1 MNHEY and CDR2 SVGEGT. The CDR3 loop is CASSSGAHTINQPQHF.

V and J are TRBV28 and TRBJ2-7; TCRdb indicates TRBD1, and absent DNA this call remains unverified. Germline assignment: CDR1 MDHEN and CDR2 SYDVKM. The CDR3 has 13 amino acids. The chain's CDR3 is CASSLWTRTEEHF.

V usage is TRBV29-1 and J usage is TRBJ1-1. This CDR3 contains 14 residues. Germline CDR1 is SQVTM and CDR2 is ANQGSEA. The CDR3 sequence is CSAGGAEMNTEAFF.

V and J are TRBV7-9 and TRBJ2-7. Germline lookup yields CDR1 SEHNR and CDR2 FQNEAQ (reference sequence). CDR3 length: 12 residues. The CDR3 loop is CASSLQEYEQYF.

The chain uses TRBV12-3 or TRBV12-4 and TRBJ1-1; the TRBD1 assignment by TCRdb is unverifiable without DNA. The CDR3 length is 14 residues. The CDR3 sequence: CASSFQGMGTEAFF.

The chain combines TRBV11-2 with TRBJ2-7. Germline values: CDR1 SGHAT, CDR2 FQNNGV. This CDR3 has 12 residues. The CDR3 region is CASSLVSYEQYF.

The chain is built from TRBV7-9 and TRBJ2-3; TCRdb indicates TRBD1, and absent DNA this call remains unverified. This CDR3 has 12 residues. Germline V CDR1 and CDR2: SEHNR, FQNEAQ (reference sequence). The CDR3 is CASSPLDSSQYF.

J is TRBJ2-7 and V is TRBV7-6; TCRdb proposes TRBD1, but this gene call is untestable without DNA. Germline lookup yields CDR1 SGHVS and CDR2 FNYEAQ. The CDR3 contains 15 residues. This CDR3 reads CASTRETGQASEQYF.

The V gene is TRBV29-1, the J gene TRBJ2-1; TCRdb picks TRBD2, but there is no DNA to check that call. The CDR3 has 13 amino acids. Per the germline V gene, CDR1 is SQVTM and CDR2 is ANQGSEA. The CDR3 loop reads CSVVVRLDNEQFF.